These T cell receptor beta chains were read from a single sample in a study of T-cell memory formation after mild COVID-19. TCRdb redid the calling of the 5' RACE reads with MiXCR, one entry per CDR3 protein. Altogether 400,000 to 550,000 distinct CDR3 sequences are present, around 27% being singletons, with the ten largest covering under 15%. Source material: PBMCs or a T cell subset sorted from them (not recorded which). The source is an adult woman who had mild COVID-19 (a few samples of this study predate the infection). Cell type and time point are not known. CDR3s include the opening cysteine and the closing phenylalanine or tryptophan. A D gene is named only where the DNA matches it firmly. Size is stated for part of the rows, as once, few or many counts, or as a class when the clone is expanded.

CDR3	DNA	size	V	J	D
CATSDQDFDQPQHF	TGTGCCACCAGTGATCAGGATTTTGATCAGCCCCAGCATTTT	NA	TRBV24-1	TRBJ1-5	NA
CASSQETGNEAFF	TGTGCCAGCAGCCAAGAGACAGGGAACGAAGCTTTCTTT	few	TRBV4-2	TRBJ1-1	TRBD1
CASSLVGTFYTF	TGTGCCAGCAGTTTAGTCGGCACCTTCTACACCTTC	few	TRBV12-3/TRBV12-4	TRBJ1-2	NA
CASSFQSTGSYNEQFF	TGCGCCAGCAGCTTTCAGTCGACAGGCTCCTACAATGAGCAGTTCTTC	few	TRBV5-1	TRBJ2-1	NA
CASSARTGGPGELFF	TGTGCCAGCAGTGCACGGACAGGGGGCCCCGGGGAGCTGTTTTTT	few	TRBV12-3/TRBV12-4	TRBJ2-2	TRBD1
CSVDQGVRFQETQYF	TGCAGCGTCGATCAGGGCGTCCGGTTCCAAGAGACCCAGTACTTC	few	TRBV29-1	TRBJ2-5	NA
CASSPPSSQETQYF	TGTGCCAGCAGCCCGCCTTCATCCCAAGAGACCCAGTACTTC	few	TRBV7-9	TRBJ2-5	NA
CASSLVRNYEQYF	TGTGCCAGCAGTTTGGTCCGGAACTACGAGCAGTACTTC	NA	TRBV12-3/TRBV12-4	TRBJ2-7	NA
CASSQDRVAGGLGGWQFF	TGTGCCAGCAGCCAAGACAGGGTAGCGGGGGGCCTCGGGGGGTGGCAGTTCTTC	few	TRBV4-2	TRBJ2-1	TRBD2
CASRPQYRKGNQPQHF	TGTGCCAGCAGGCCCCAGTACAGGAAAGGTAATCAGCCCCAGCATTTT	once	TRBV2	TRBJ1-5	NA
CAISGGGGQNYEQYF	TGTGCCATCAGTGGTGGAGGGGGACAGAACTACGAGCAGTACTTC	many	TRBV10-3	TRBJ2-7	NA
CAWGGTLGETQYF	TGTGCCTGGGGAGGGACCTTAGGGGAGACCCAGTACTTC	few	TRBV30	TRBJ2-5	NA
CASSQADRDNQPQHF	TGCGCCAGCAGCCAGGCCGACAGGGATAATCAGCCCCAGCATTTT	NA	TRBV4-1	TRBJ1-5	TRBD1
CSAFLTSGSYNEQFF	TGCAGTGCTTTTTTGACTAGCGGTTCCTACAATGAGCAGTTCTTC	few	TRBV20-1	TRBJ2-1	TRBD2
CATRSGGYEQYF	TGTGCTACACGAAGCGGGGGGTACGAGCAGTACTTC	few	TRBV3-1	TRBJ2-7	TRBD2
CASSPQGAFDYGYTF	TGTGCCAGTAGTCCACAGGGGGCGTTCGACTATGGCTACACCTTC	few	TRBV19	TRBJ1-2	TRBD1
CASSENDNREQYF	TGTGCCAGCAGTGAAAACGACAACAGGGAGCAGTACTTC	few	TRBV6-1	TRBJ2-7	NA
CASSQGQGYGEAFF	TGTGCCAGCAGCCAGGGACAGGGCTACGGTGAAGCTTTCTTT	NA	TRBV5-6	TRBJ1-1	TRBD1
CASSLQPRDEKLFF	TGTGCCAGCAGTTTGCAACCCCGGGACGAAAAACTGTTTTTT	NA	TRBV12-3/TRBV12-4	TRBJ1-4	NA
CASSFRGGGRETQYF	TGTGCCAGCAGTTTCAGGGGAGGGGGGCGAGAGACCCAGTACTTC	NA	TRBV12-3/TRBV12-4	TRBJ2-5	NA
CASSHRLGQGANYGYTF	TGTGCCAGCAGCCACCGATTGGGACAGGGCGCTAACTATGGCTACACCTTC	NA	TRBV4-2	TRBJ1-2	TRBD1
CASSRTRLVFEQFF	TGTGCCAGCAGTAGAACAAGACTAGTTTTTGAGCAGTTCTTC	few	TRBV6-5	TRBJ2-1	NA
CSVPGQGWDEQFF	TGCAGTGTCCCGGGGCAGGGGTGGGATGAGCAGTTCTTC	few	TRBV20-1	TRBJ2-1	NA
CASSRSPTGDYNEQFF	TGCGCCAGCAGCCGGAGCCCTACGGGGGATTACAATGAGCAGTTCTTC	few	TRBV5-1	TRBJ2-1	NA
CASSFHLETQYF	TGTGCCAGCAGCTTTCACTTGGAGACCCAGTACTTC	NA	TRBV7-8	TRBJ2-5	NA
CASSERLAGAADTQYF	TGTGCCAGCAGTGAGAGACTAGCGGGAGCGGCAGATACGCAGTATTTT	NA	TRBV2	TRBJ2-3	TRBD2
CASGTETNTEAFF	TGTGCCAGCGGGACAGAAACGAACACTGAAGCTTTCTTT	NA	TRBV6-2/TRBV6-3	TRBJ1-1	TRBD1
CATSRGFMGHPSGANVLTF	TGTGCCACCAGCAGAGGTTTTATGGGACACCCCTCTGGGGCCAACGTCCTGACTTTC	few	TRBV15	TRBJ2-6	NA
CSAPRNHSYEQYF	TGCAGTGCCCCGCGGAACCACTCCTACGAGCAGTACTTC	NA	TRBV20-1	TRBJ2-7	NA
CASSLAGTLETQYF	TGTGCCAGCAGTTTAGCGGGGACGTTGGAGACCCAGTACTTC	few	TRBV12-3/TRBV12-4	TRBJ2-5	NA
CASSPGEGNQPQHF	TGTGCCAGCAGCCCAGGGGAGGGCAATCAGCCCCAGCATTTT	NA	TRBV7-9	TRBJ1-5	NA
CASSLAGGPRTQYF	TGCGCCAGCAGCCTAGCGGGGGGCCCCCGGACGCAGTATTTT	NA	TRBV5-1	TRBJ2-3	TRBD2
CASSGREQTLAKNIQYF	TGTGCCAGCAGCGGGCGGGAGCAAACCTTAGCCAAAAACATTCAGTACTTC	many	TRBV4-2	TRBJ2-4	TRBD2
CASSFRPSGSRYEQYF	TGTGCCAGCAGCTTCCGCCCCAGCGGGAGTAGGTACGAGCAGTACTTC	NA	TRBV7-2	TRBJ2-7	TRBD2
CASSPQGGQGTEAFF	TGTGCCAGCAGCCCCCAAGGGGGACAGGGCACTGAAGCTTTCTTT	few	TRBV7-3	TRBJ1-1	TRBD1
CASSPERDSYNEQFF	TGTGCCAGCAGCCCAGAACGGGACAGCTACAATGAGCAGTTCTTC	NA	TRBV27	TRBJ2-1	TRBD1
CASSQDIGTETQYF	TGTGCCAGCAGCCAAGATATAGGGACAGAGACCCAGTACTTC	NA	TRBV14	TRBJ2-5	NA
CASSQDVLTSGRAPYEQYF	TGTGCCAGCAGCCAAGATGTATTGACTAGCGGGAGGGCACCCTACGAGCAGTACTTC	few	TRBV4-2	TRBJ2-7	TRBD2
CASSNLAGRNNEQFF	TGTGCCAGCAGCAATCTAGCGGGGAGAAACAATGAGCAGTTCTTC	once	TRBV5-6	TRBJ2-1	TRBD2
CASSWGTGVQETQYF	TGCGCCAGCAGCTGGGGGACAGGGGTACAAGAGACCCAGTACTTC	NA	TRBV5-1	TRBJ2-5	TRBD1
CASSLGSGLASSYEQYF	TGTGCCAGCAGCTTGGGTAGCGGACTAGCTTCGTCCTACGAGCAGTACTTC	NA	TRBV5-4	TRBJ2-7	TRBD2
CASSFSVDQFF	TGTGCCAGCAGCTTTTCAGTAGACCAGTTCTTC	once	TRBV7-2	TRBJ2-1	NA
CSARSIPSYEQYF	TGCAGTGCAAGGTCCATCCCCTCCTACGAGCAGTACTTC	few	TRBV20-1	TRBJ2-7	NA
CASSLDGSNEQYF	TGTGCCAGCAGCTTGGATGGTAGTAACGAGCAGTACTTC	NA	TRBV5-5	TRBJ2-7	NA
CATSESDRDYNNEQFF	TGTGCCACCAGTGAATCGGACAGGGACTACAACAATGAGCAGTTCTTC	NA	TRBV24-1	TRBJ2-1	NA